Each of the 7 T cell receptor delta chains below was sequenced from the same sample in a study of γδ T cells in repeated Plasmodium falciparum infection. TCRdb reprocessed the multiplex PCR reads through CATT. The data show 45,000 to 60,000 delta-chain clones, with about 2% seen just once and 24% held by the top ten. Flow sorting of PBMC yielded separate Vgamma9/Vdelta2+ and Vdelta2-negative gammadelta T cell populations for bulk repertoire analysis. Sequenced sample: gamma-delta T cells from blood. The source of these receptors is a pool of human donors (malaria-infected and uninfected, not separated).

This clone was picked up a small number of times. This DNA's translation differs at residue 10 from TCRdb's protein, which comes from a much larger clone; a read error is likely, and the protein shown is translated from the DNA. The V call is TRDV1, the J call TRDJ1, with 9 bases fitting TRDD3. The J gene comes from matching the DNA to germline here; TCRdb lacks it. J lost 0 bases, V lost 8 bases, and 22 bases had no gene match. There are 20 residues in the CDR3. Looked up from germline, CDR1 is TSWWSYY and CDR2 is QGS. CDR3 loop: CALRGGGYPEILGYTDKLIF. As DNA, the CDR3 is TGTGCTCTTAGAGGAGGGGGATACCCTGAGATACTGGGGTACACCGATAAACTCATCTTT.

This clone turned up a few times. A far larger clone is only one base removed, so a read error is likely. Other DNA sequences in the same sample also yield this CDR3. This sequence joins TRDV1 and TRDJ1; 11 bases match TRDD3. No J gene was available from TCRdb, and it was assigned here by a germline match of the DNA. V was clipped by 2 bases and J by 4 bases; unmatched bases: 30. In germline, CDR1 is TSWWSYY, CDR2 QGS. CDR3 size: 24 residues. The CDR3 DNA follows: TGTGCTCTTGGGGAAACTGCGGTCCGGAATGACCTAATCGTACTGGGGGATAATCACGATAAACTCATCTTT. Translation: CALGETAVRNDLIVLGDNHDKLIF.

A remark on this clone: It is likely a read error: a sequence one base away is far more abundant. Within the sample, other DNA sequences also encode this same CDR3. This chain uses TRDV3 with TRDJ1; D possibly corresponds to TRDD3 (5 bases). The CDR3 runs to 16 residues. V lost 1 base and J lost 7, with 25 bases in between. In germline, CDR1 is TVYSNPD, CDR2 GDNSRS (reference sequence). CDR3 in amino acids: CAFTLSEGRGAIKLIF. CDR3 DNA sequence: TGTGCCTTTACCCTATCGGAGGGGAGAGGGGCTATTAAACTCATCTTT. The full variable domain, completed using reference TRDV3 and TRDJ1, is CDKVTQSSPDQTVASGSEVVLLCTYDTVYSNPDLFWYRIRPDYSFQFVFYGDNSRSEGADFTQGRFSVKHILTQKAFHLVISPVRTEDSATYYCAFTLSEGRGAIKLIFGKGTRVTVEP.

This clone was counted at least ten times. The rearrangement joins TRDV1 to TRDJ1; 8 bases agree with TRDD2. Germline V gives CDR1 TSWWSYY, CDR2 QGS. Unmatched junction bases numbered 21, after V lost 3 bases and J lost 0 bases. The length of the CDR3 is 21 residues. CDR3 sequence: CALGDQLPTTGGLLDTDKLIF. CDR3 DNA sequence: TGTGCTCTTGGGGACCAGCTTCCTACGACGGGGGGGCTTCTTGACACCGATAAACTCATCTTT.

In its sample, this clone was seen many times. TCRdb's listed protein matches a much larger clone and diverges from this DNA's translation at residue 5, likely through a read error; the protein shown comes from the DNA. V and J are TRDV1 and TRDJ1; 7 nucleotides agree with TRDD2. TCRdb offers no J gene call, so here the DNA was matched to germline to obtain one. There are 19 residues in the CDR3. V gave up 4 bases and J gave up 0 bases; unmatched junction bases: 17. Germline-derived CDR1 and CDR2 are TSWWSYY and QGS. In nucleotides, the CDR3 is TGTGCTCTTGGGGGACCCCTCGCCTTCCTCTATTCCTACACCGATAAACTCATCTTT. Amino acids: CALGGPLAFLYSYTDKLIF.

This clone was counted between two and nine times. A read error likely explains why the TCRdb protein, taken from a much larger clone, differs from this DNA's translation at residue 4; the protein shown is translated from the DNA. The J gene is TRDJ1, the V gene TRDV1, with D possibly matching TRDD3 (5 bases). The CDR3 contains 22 residues. Germline CDR1 and CDR2: TSWWSYY and QGS. With 7 bases removed from V and 0 bases from J, the gap between germline ends came to 36 bases. The CDR3 region is CALEDPWPHLLRTGEYTDKLIF. In nucleotides, the CDR3 is TGTGCTCTTGAGGACCCTTGGCCCCATCTTCTACGTACCGGGGAGTACACCGATAAACTCATCTTT.

This clone has more than one count but fewer than ten. A read error likely explains why the TCRdb protein, taken from a much larger clone, differs from this DNA's translation at residue 5; the protein shown is translated from the DNA. The V call is TRDV2, the J call TRDJ1, with 7 positions matching TRDD3. TCRdb lists no J gene, so it was determined here by aligning the DNA to germline. V gave up 2 bases and J gave up 4 bases; unmatched junction bases: 9. CDR1 and CDR2 from the germline V gene are GEAIGNYY and EKD. There are 15 residues in the CDR3. The CDR3 DNA reads TGTGCCTGTGACATCGTGGGGGACGTTGGCGATAAACTCATCTTT. Its protein product is CACDIVGDVGDKLIF.